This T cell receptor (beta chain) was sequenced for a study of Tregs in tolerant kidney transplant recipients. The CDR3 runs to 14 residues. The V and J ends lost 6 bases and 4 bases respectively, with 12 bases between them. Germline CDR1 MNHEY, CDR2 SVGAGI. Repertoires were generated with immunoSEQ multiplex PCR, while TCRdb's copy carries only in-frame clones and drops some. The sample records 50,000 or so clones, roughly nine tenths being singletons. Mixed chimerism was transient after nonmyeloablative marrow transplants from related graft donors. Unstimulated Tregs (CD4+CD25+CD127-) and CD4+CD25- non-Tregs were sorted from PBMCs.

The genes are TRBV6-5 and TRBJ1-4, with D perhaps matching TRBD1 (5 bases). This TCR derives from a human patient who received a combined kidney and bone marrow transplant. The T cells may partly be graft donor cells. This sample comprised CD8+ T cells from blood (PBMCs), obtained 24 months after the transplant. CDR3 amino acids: CASSLQGYNEKLFF. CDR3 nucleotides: TGTGCCAGCAGCCTGCAGGGTTATAATGAAAAACTGTTTTTT.